These T cell receptor beta chains were read from a single sample in a study of blood T cell repertoires in COVID-19. Sequencing was performed with immunoSEQ multiplex PCR; in TCRdb, only in-frame clones are kept and a portion is missing. The sample yields about 85,000 clones, roughly nine tenths seen once. Sequencing input: peripheral blood. The receptors come from a man aged 60-69 years with acute or convalescent COVID-19. Both conserved end residues are part of each CDR3. Each record gives: V gene, D gene, clone size, J gene, CDR3 protein, CDR3 DNA. D genes are given only for firm matches. Clone sizes are given selectively: once, few, many, or a class where the clone is expanded.

>TRBV28|NA|NA|TRBJ1-1
CASSSPGHSNTEAFF
TGTGCCAGCAGTTCCCCGGGACATTCGAACACTGAAGCTTTCTTT
>TRBV3-1/TRBV3-2|NA|few|TRBJ2-2
CASSQVLAYGGELFF
TGTGCCAGCAGCCAAGTCCTGGCGTACGGGGGGGAGCTGTTTTTT
>TRBV11-2|NA|NA|TRBJ1-5
CASSLTQRNQPQHF
TGTGCCAGCAGCTTAACCCAGAGGAATCAGCCCCAGCATTTT
>TRBV11-3|TRBD2|NA|TRBJ2-3
CASSWSGAPTDTQYF
TGTGCCAGCAGCTGGAGCGGGGCCCCAACAGATACGCAGTATTTT
>TRBV12-3/TRBV12-4|NA|NA|TRBJ1-5
CASSKYRNQPQHF
TGTGCCAGCAGTAAGTACAGGAATCAGCCCCAGCATTTT
>TRBV28|TRBD2|NA|TRBJ2-1
CASSWPLAGGPRNEQFF
TGTGCCAGCAGTTGGCCGCTAGCGGGGGGGCCCAGGAATGAGCAGTTCTTC
>TRBV9|NA|NA|TRBJ1-1
CASSVDSLTEAFF
TGTGCCAGCAGCGTAGATAGTCTGACTGAAGCTTTCTTT
>TRBV10-3|NA|NA|TRBJ1-1
CAISETPRDTEAFF
TGTGCCATCAGTGAGACCCCACGCGACACTGAAGCTTTCTTT
>TRBV7-9|TRBD2|NA|TRBJ2-1
CASSLEGSGGARFF
TGTGCCAGCAGCTTAGAGGGTAGCGGGGGGGCAAGGTTCTTC
>TRBV5-1|NA|NA|TRBJ2-3
CASWGGEASTDTQYF
TGCGCCAGCTGGGGGGGCGAGGCGTCCACAGATACGCAGTATTTT
>TRBV9|NA|NA|TRBJ1-2
CASSVGGVNYGYTF
TGTGCCAGCAGCGTAGGAGGAGTTAACTATGGCTACACCTTC
>TRBV24-1|NA|NA|TRBJ2-1
CATSDSQGYNEQFF
TGTGCCACCAGTGATTCCCAGGGGTACAATGAGCAGTTCTTC
>TRBV5-1|TRBD2|NA|TRBJ2-1
CASSFKLAAYNEQFF
TGCGCCAGCAGCTTTAAACTAGCGGCCTACAATGAGCAGTTCTTC
>TRBV5-1|NA|once|TRBJ2-3
CASSPPGTDLGDTQYF
TGCGCCAGCAGCCCTCCGGGGACTGACCTTGGTGATACGCAGTATTTT
>TRBV7-8|TRBD2|NA|TRBJ2-5
CASTLAGGTQETQYF
TGTGCCAGCACTCTAGCGGGGGGGACCCAAGAGACCCAGTACTTC
>TRBV12-5|TRBD1|NA|TRBJ2-3
CASGQGRTDTQYF
TGTGCTAGCGGACAGGGGAGGACAGATACGCAGTATTTT
>TRBV18|TRBD1|NA|TRBJ1-4
CASSRNPGGEKLFF
TGTGCCAGCTCACGGAATCCAGGGGGGGAAAAACTGTTTTTT
>TRBV6-2/TRBV6-3|NA|NA|TRBJ1-1
CASSHVGQTNTEAFF
TGTGCCAGCAGTCACGTCGGACAGACGAACACTGAAGCTTTCTTT
>TRBV5-1|TRBD1|NA|TRBJ1-4
CASSLQGTLNEKLFF
TGCGCCAGCAGCTTACAGGGGACCCTCAATGAAAAACTGTTTTTT
>TRBV18|NA|NA|TRBJ2-2
CASSPPAGGTGELFF
TGTGCCAGCTCACCACCGGCAGGGGGGACCGGGGAGCTGTTTTTT
>TRBV5-1|TRBD1|NA|TRBJ2-7
CASSPGTGGTYEQYF
TGCGCCAGCAGCCCAGGGACAGGGGGGACCTACGAGCAGTACTTC
>TRBV7-6|TRBD1|NA|TRBJ1-5
CASSLQTGGSQPQHF
TGTGCCAGCAGCCTTCAGACAGGGGGGTCCCAGCCCCAGCATTTT
>TRBV4-3|TRBD1|NA|TRBJ1-4
CASSQGTGTGANEKLFF
TGCGCCAGCAGCCAAGGGACAGGGACTGGAGCTAATGAAAAACTGTTTTTT
>TRBV7-8|NA|NA|TRBJ1-2
CASSLEGALYGYTF
TGTGCCAGCAGCTTAGAGGGAGCACTCTATGGCTACACCTTC
>TRBV24-1|TRBD2|NA|TRBJ2-1
CATSEGGAAYNEQFF
TGTGCCACCAGTGAGGGAGGGGCCGCCTACAATGAGCAGTTCTTC
>TRBV4-3|TRBD2|NA|TRBJ2-4
CASSQVAPFGEGSYIQYF
TGCGCCAGCAGCCAAGTAGCGCCCTTCGGGGAGGGGTCATACATTCAGTACTTC
>TRBV6-5|TRBD1|NA|TRBJ1-1
CASSYSMAGGHAEAFF
TGTGCCAGCAGTTACTCGATGGCAGGGGGCCACGCTGAAGCTTTCTTT
>TRBV5-6|TRBD1|NA|TRBJ1-4
CASSVDRADEKLFF
TGTGCCAGCAGCGTGGACAGGGCTGATGAAAAACTGTTTTTT
>TRBV19|NA|NA|TRBJ1-1
CASSSTGATEAFF
TGTGCCAGTAGTTCAACAGGAGCCACTGAAGCTTTCTTT
>TRBV6-1|NA|NA|TRBJ1-6
CASSEVQPGANSPLHF
TGTGCCAGCAGTGAAGTTCAGCCAGGGGCTAATTCACCCCTCCACTTT
>TRBV11-2|TRBD2|once|TRBJ2-5
CASSARTSGVATQYF
TGTGCCAGCAGCGCTCGGACTAGCGGGGTGGCGACCCAGTACTTC
>TRBV6-2/TRBV6-3|NA|NA|TRBJ1-2
CASSLGETYGYTF
TGTGCCAGCAGTCTCGGGGAGACATATGGCTACACCTTC
>TRBV15|NA|NA|TRBJ1-1
CATSTENQGLTEAFF
TGTGCCACCAGCACAGAGAACCAGGGTTTGACTGAAGCTTTCTTT
>TRBV11-3|NA|NA|TRBJ1-3
CASSLEQGFSSGNTIYF
TGTGCCAGCAGCTTAGAGCAGGGCTTTTCCTCTGGAAACACCATATATTTT
>TRBV7-9|NA|NA|TRBJ1-6
CASSPTGSYNSPLHF
TGTGCCAGCAGCCCCACCGGGTCCTATAATTCACCCCTCCACTTT
>TRBV12-3/TRBV12-4|NA|NA|TRBJ2-5
CASILREQETQYF
TGTGCCAGCATCTTGCGGGAACAAGAGACCCAGTACTTC
>TRBV6-1|NA|NA|TRBJ1-1
CASSEFGGQMNTEAFF
TGTGCCAGCAGTGAATTCGGGGGGCAGATGAACACTGAAGCTTTCTTT
>TRBV4-3|NA|once|TRBJ2-3
CASSQDPPVAPAPGDTQYF
TGCGCCAGCAGCCAAGATCCCCCGGTGGCTCCCGCCCCAGGAGATACGCAGTATTTT
>TRBV4-2|NA|NA|TRBJ2-1
CASSLVTASSYNEQFF
TGTGCCAGCAGCCTCGTTACTGCGAGCTCCTACAATGAGCAGTTCTTC
>TRBV5-1|NA|NA|TRBJ1-3
CASSLRSGSGNTIYF
TGCGCCAGCAGCTTGCGGTCGGGTTCTGGAAACACCATATATTTT
>TRBV11-2|NA|NA|TRBJ1-1
CASSPGLLNTEAFF
TGTGCCAGCAGCCCGGGACTGCTGAACACTGAAGCTTTCTTT
>TRBV4-1|TRBD2|NA|TRBJ2-1
CASSLRVSGGATQYEQFF
TGCGCCAGCAGCCTCAGGGTTAGCGGGGGGGCCACGCAGTATGAGCAGTTCTTC
>TRBV5-1|NA|NA|TRBJ1-1
CASSSPYGGNTEAFF
TGCGCCAGCAGCTCTCCATATGGAGGGAACACTGAAGCTTTCTTT
>TRBV7-2|NA|NA|TRBJ1-3
CASSFPGSGNTIYF
TGTGCCAGCAGCTTCCCGGGTTCTGGAAACACCATATATTTT
>TRBV11-2|NA|NA|TRBJ1-6
CASSPSGAGDSPLHF
TGTGCCAGCAGCCCATCCGGGGCGGGAGATTCACCCCTCCACTTT
>TRBV29-1|TRBD1|NA|TRBJ1-2
CSVLQGAFGYTF
TGCAGCGTTTTGCAGGGGGCGTTTGGCTACACCTTC
>TRBV20-1|NA|NA|TRBJ1-5
CSASQGSNQPQHF
TGCAGTGCTAGTCAGGGTAGCAATCAGCCCCAGCATTTT
>TRBV13|TRBD1|NA|TRBJ1-1
CAAGQGDTEAFF
TGTGCCGCGGGACAGGGGGACACTGAAGCTTTCTTT
>TRBV28|NA|NA|TRBJ1-1
CASSLGPRGNTEAFF
TGTGCCAGCAGCCTTGGGCCCAGGGGGAACACTGAAGCTTTCTTT
>TRBV11-1|NA|NA|TRBJ2-1
CASSLNTGLNEQFF
TGTGCCAGCAGCTTGAATACAGGGTTAAATGAGCAGTTCTTC